This TCR beta chain was sequenced in a study of T cells in Graves' hyperthyroidism and ophthalmopathy. CDR1 is ENHRY, CDR2 SYGVKD, per germline. The V end was cut by 5 bases, the J end by 5 bases, with 13 bases between. CDR3 length equals 14 residues. Patients having uncontrolled infection, another autoimmune disease, pregnancy or lactation were not included. Isolation of PBMCs was performed on around 9.8 ml fresh peripheral blood. Amplified regions were TCR beta CDR3 sequences from RNA transcripts. The HTBI primer set served for first-round RT-PCR of the TCR CDR3. TCRdb re-analysed the multiplex PCR reads in MiXCR, keeping a single row per CDR3 protein. The sample carries more than 75,000 distinct CDR3 sequences, about 51% recorded once.

Input material: blood. This receptor was identified in a woman aged 35 to 49 with Graves' hyperthyroidism. The J gene is TRBJ1-3, the V gene TRBV10-3; D is ambiguous. CDR3 in amino acids: CAISPGGVRNTIYF. CDR3 DNA: TGTGCCATCAGTCCTGGCGGGGTAAGAAACACCATATATTTT.